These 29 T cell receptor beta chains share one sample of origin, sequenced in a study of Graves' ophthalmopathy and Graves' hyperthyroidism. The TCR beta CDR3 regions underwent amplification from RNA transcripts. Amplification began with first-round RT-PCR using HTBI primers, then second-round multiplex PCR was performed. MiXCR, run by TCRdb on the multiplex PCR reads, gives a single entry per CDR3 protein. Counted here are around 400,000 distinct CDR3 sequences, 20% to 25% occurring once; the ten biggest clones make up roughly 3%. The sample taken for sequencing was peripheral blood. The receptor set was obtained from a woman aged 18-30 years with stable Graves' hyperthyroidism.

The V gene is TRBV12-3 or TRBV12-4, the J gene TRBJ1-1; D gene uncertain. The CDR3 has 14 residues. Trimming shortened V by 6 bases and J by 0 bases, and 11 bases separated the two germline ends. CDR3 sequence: CASRASQMNTEAFF. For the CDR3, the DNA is TGTGCCAGCAGGGCTTCCCAGATGAACACTGAAGCTTTCTTT.

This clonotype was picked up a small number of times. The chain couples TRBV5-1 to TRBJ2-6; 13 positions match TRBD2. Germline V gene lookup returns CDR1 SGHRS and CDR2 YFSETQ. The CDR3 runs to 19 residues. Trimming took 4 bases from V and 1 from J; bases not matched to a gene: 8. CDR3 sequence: CASSGEGLAGYSGANVLTF. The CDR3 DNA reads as TGCGCCAGCAGCGGGGAGGGACTAGCGGGATATTCTGGGGCCAACGTCCTGACTTTC.

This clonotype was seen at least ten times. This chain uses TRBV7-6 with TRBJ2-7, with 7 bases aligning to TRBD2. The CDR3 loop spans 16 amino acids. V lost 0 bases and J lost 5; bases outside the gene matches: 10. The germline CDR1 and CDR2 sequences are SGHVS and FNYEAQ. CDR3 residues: CASSLAQAGRLHEQYF. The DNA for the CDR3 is TGTGCCAGCAGCTTAGCGCAAGCGGGGAGGTTACACGAGCAGTACTTC.

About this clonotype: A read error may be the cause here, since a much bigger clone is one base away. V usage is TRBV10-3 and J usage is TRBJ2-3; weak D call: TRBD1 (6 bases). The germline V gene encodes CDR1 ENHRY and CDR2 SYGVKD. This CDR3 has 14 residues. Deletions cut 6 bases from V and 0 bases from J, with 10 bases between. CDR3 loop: CAIRSQGSTDTQYF. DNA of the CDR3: TGTGCCATCAGGTCACAGGGCAGCACAGATACGCAGTATTTT.

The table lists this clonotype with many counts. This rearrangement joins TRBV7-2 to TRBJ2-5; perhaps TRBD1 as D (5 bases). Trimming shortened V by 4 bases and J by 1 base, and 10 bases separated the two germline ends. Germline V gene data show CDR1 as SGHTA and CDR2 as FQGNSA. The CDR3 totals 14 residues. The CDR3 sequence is CASSSTALQETQYF. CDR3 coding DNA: TGTGCCAGCAGCTCGACAGCCCTCCAAGAGACCCAGTACTTC.

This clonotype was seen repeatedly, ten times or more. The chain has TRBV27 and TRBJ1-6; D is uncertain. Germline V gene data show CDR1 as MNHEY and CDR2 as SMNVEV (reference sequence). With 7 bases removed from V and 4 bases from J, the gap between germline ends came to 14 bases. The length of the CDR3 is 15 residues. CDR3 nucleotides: TGTGCCAGCAAAACGCTCAACTCTTATAATTCACCCCTCCACTTT. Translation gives CASKTLNSYNSPLHF.

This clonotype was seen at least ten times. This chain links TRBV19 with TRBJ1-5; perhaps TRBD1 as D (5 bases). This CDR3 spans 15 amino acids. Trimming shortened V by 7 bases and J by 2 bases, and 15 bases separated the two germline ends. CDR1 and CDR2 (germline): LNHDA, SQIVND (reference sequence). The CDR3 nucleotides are TGTGCCAGTACTACGGGACCTGGGGGCAATCAGCCCCAGCATTTT. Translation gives CASTTGPGGNQPQHF.

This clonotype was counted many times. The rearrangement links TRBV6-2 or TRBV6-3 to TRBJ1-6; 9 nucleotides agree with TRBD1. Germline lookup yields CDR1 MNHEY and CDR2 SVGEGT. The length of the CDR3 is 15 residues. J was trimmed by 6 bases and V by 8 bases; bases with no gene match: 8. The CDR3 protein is CASCIPGQGNSPLHF. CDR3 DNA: TGTGCCAGCTGTATTCCGGGACAGGGTAATTCACCCCTCCACTTT.

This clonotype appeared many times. In nucleotides, the CDR3 is TGTGCCAGCAGTTTATTCTGGGCGAGCTCCTACGAGCAGTACTTC. It is translated as CASSLFWASSYEQYF. J is TRBJ2-7 and V is TRBV28; D gene unclear. CDR1 and CDR2 (germline): MDHEN, SYDVKM. With 1 base removed from V and 0 bases from J, the gap between germline ends came to 10 bases. This CDR3 is 15 amino acids long. Based on the CDR3 plus reference TRBV28 and TRBJ2-7, the full variable domain is DVKVTQSSRYLVKRTGEKVFLECVQDMDHENMFWYRQDPGLGLRLIYFSYDVKMKEKGDIPEGYSVSREKKERFSLILESASTNQTSMYLCASSLFWASSYEQYFGPGTRLTVT.

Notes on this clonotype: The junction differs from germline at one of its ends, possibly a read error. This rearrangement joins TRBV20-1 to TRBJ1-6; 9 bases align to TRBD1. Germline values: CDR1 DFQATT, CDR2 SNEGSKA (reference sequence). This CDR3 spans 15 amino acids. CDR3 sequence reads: CSAFPGQGYNSHLHF. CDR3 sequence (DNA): TGCAGTGCTTTCCCGGGACAGGGATATAATTCACACCTCCACTTT.

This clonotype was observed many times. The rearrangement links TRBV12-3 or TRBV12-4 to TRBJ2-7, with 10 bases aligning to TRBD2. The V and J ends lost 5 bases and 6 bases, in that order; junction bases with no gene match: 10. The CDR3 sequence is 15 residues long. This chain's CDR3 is CASSPSRLAGVEQYF. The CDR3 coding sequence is TGTGCCAGCAGTCCCTCCAGGCTAGCGGGAGTCGAGCAGTACTTC.

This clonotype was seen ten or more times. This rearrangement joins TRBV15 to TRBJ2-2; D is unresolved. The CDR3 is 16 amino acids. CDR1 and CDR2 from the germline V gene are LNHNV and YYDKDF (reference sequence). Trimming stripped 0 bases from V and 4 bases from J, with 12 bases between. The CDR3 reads CATSRDTGFGTGELFF. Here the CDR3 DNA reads TGTGCCACCAGCAGAGATACCGGGTTCGGCACCGGGGAGCTGTTTTTT.

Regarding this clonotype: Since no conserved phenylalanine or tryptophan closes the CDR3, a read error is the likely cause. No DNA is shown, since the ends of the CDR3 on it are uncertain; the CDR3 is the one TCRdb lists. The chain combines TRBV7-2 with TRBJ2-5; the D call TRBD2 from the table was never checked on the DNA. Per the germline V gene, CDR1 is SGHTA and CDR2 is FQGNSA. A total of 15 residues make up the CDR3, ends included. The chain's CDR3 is CASSQTSGVQETQDY.

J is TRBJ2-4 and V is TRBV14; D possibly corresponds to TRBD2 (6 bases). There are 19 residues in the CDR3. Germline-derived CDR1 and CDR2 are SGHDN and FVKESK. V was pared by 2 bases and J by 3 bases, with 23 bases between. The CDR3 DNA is TGTGCCAGCAGCCAACCAGGGAGGATGATGTCGATTGTCAAAAACATTCAGTACTTC. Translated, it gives CASSQPGRMMSIVKNIQYF.

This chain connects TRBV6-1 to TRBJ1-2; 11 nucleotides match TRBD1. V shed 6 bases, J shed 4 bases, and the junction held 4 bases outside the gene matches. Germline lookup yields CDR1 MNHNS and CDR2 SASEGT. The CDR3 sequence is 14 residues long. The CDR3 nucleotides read TGTGCCAGCAGCAGGACAGGGGGCCTCTATGGCTACACCTTC. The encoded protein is CASSRTGGLYGYTF.

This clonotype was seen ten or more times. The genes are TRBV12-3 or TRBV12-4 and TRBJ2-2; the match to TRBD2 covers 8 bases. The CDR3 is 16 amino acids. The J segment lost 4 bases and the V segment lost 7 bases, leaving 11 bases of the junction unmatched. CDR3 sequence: CASTVAGGVGTGELFF. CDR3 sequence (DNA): TGTGCCAGCACGGTGGCGGGGGGCGTTGGCACCGGGGAGCTGTTTTTT.

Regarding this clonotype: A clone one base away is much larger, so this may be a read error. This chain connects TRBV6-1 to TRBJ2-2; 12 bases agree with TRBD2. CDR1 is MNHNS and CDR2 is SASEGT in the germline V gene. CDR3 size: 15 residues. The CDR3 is CASSWTSGDTGELCF. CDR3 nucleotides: TGTGCCAGCAGCTGGACTAGCGGGGACACCGGGGAGCTGTGTTTT.

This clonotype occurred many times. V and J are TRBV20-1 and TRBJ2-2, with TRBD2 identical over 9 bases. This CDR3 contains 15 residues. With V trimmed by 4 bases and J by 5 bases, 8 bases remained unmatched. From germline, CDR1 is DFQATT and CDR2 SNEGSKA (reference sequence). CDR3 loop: CSANGGLADTGELFF. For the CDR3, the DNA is TGCAGTGCTAATGGGGGACTAGCTGATACCGGGGAGCTGTTTTTT.

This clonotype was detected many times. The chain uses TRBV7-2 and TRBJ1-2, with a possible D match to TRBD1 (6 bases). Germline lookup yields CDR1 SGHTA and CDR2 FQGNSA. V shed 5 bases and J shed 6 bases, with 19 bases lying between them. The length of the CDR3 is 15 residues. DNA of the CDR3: TGTGCCAGCAGCCCTAGACAGGCTCACATGAATGGCTACACCTTC. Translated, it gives CASSPRQAHMNGYTF.

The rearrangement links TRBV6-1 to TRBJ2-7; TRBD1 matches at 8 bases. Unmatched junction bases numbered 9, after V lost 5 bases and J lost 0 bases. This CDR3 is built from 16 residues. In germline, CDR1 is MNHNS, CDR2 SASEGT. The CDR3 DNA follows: TGTGCCAGCAGTACACCGGGACAGGAGATCTCCTACGAGCAGTACTTC. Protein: CASSTPGQEISYEQYF.

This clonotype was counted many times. The CDR3 region is CASSPGTGDDWGYTF. CDR3 DNA: TGTGCCAGCAGTCCTGGGACAGGCGACGACTGGGGCTACACCTTC. This chain joins TRBV28 and TRBJ1-2; 8 bases agree with TRBD1. Germline CDR1 and CDR2: MDHEN and SYDVKM. The CDR3 is made up of 15 amino acids. V lost 5 bases to trimming and J lost 8 bases; unmatched junction nucleotides: 13.

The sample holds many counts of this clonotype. The CDR3 spells CASSLGPGQGTMNTEAFF. The CDR3 nucleotides are TGCGCCAGCAGCTTGGGACCCGGACAGGGGACAATGAACACTGAAGCTTTCTTT. The J gene is TRBJ1-1, the V gene TRBV5-1; 9 bases are a match to TRBD1. This CDR3 region has 18 residues. Germline loops: CDR1 SGHRS, CDR2 YFSETQ. J lost 0 bases, V lost 0 bases, and 9 bases had no gene match.

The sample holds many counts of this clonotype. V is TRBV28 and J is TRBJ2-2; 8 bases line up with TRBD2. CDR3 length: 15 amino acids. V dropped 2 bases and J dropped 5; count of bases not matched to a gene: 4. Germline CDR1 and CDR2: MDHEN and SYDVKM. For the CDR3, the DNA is TGTGCCAGCAGTTTACCACTAGCGGTTACCGGGGAGCTGTTTTTT. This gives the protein CASSLPLAVTGELFF.

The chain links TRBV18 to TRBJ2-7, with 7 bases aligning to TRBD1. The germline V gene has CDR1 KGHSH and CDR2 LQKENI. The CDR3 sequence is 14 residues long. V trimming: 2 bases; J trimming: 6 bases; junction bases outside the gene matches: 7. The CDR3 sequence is CASSPATGLSEQYF. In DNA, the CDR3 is TGTGCCAGCTCACCAGCGACAGGGCTCTCCGAGCAGTACTTC.

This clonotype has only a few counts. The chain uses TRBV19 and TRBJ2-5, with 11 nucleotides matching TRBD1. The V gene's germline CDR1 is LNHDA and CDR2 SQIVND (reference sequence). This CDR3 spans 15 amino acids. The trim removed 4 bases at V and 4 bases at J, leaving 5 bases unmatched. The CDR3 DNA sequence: TGTGCCAGTAGTACATCCGGGACAGGGGGAGAGACCCAGTACTTC. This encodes CASSTSGTGGETQYF.

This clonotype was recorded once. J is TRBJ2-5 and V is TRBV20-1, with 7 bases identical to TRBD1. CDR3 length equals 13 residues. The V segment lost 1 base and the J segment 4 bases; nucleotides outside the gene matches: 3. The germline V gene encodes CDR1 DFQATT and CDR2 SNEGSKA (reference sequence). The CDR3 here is CSARARTGETQYF. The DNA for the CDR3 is TGCAGTGCTAGAGCGAGGACAGGAGAGACCCAGTACTTC.

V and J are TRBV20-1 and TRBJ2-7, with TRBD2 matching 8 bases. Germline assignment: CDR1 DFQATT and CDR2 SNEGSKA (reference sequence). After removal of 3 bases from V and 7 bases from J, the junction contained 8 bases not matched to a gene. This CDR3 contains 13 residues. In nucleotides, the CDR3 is TGCAGTGCTAGGACTAGCGAAGCAAGGGAGCAGTACTTC. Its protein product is CSARTSEAREQYF.

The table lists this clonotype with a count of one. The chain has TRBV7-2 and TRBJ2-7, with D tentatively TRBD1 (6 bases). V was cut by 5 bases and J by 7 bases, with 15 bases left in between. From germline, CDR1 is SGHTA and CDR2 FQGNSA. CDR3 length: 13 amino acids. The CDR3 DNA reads TGTGCCAGCAGCCGCGGACCCCAGGGGGAGCAGTACTTC. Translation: CASSRGPQGEQYF. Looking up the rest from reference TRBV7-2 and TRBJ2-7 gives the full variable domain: GAGVSQSPSNKVTEKGKDVELRCDPISGHTALYWYRQSLGQGLEFLIYFQGNSAPDKSGLPSDRFSAERTGGSVSTLTIQRTQQEDSAVYLCASSRGPQGEQYFGPGTRLTVT.

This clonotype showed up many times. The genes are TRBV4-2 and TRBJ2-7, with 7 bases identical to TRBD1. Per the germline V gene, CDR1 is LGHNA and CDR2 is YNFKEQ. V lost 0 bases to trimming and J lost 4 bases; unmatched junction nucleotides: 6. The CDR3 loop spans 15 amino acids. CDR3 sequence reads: CASSQERQGVYEQYF. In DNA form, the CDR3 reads TGTGCCAGCAGCCAAGAACGTCAGGGGGTGTACGAGCAGTACTTC.